This T cell receptor beta chain was sequenced for a study of breast tumors, draining lymph nodes, adjacent tissues. Ten or more counts support this clonotype. No antigen is known for it. General study results and limits: Findings are consistent with lymph node origin and intratumoral expansion of most tumor T cells. The lymph node origin of tumor T cells was framed as consistent with a hypothesis, not demonstrated. Tumor repertoires ranked between lymph nodes and nontumor tissue in diversity, with V and J gene preferences. Luminal-like breast cancer showed significantly higher tumor–nontumor repertoire similarity than basal-like.

MiXCR, run by TCRdb on the multiplex PCR reads, gives a single entry per CDR3 protein. The table has 150,000 to 200,000 distinct CDR3 sequences, 25% to 40% seen once. V dropped 3 bases and J dropped 7; count of bases not matched to a gene: 15. This CDR3 is built from 17 residues. The germline gives CDR1 DFQATT, CDR2 SNEGSKA (reference sequence). The lymph nodes were axillary draining lymph nodes from breast cancer patients. The chain uses TRBV20-1 and TRBJ2-2; 9 bases align to TRBD1. Sample: axillary lymph node tissue. This receptor was taken from a female donor with breast cancer. Some clones in this sample may be carry-over from other donors' samples. The CDR3 sequence: CSASRGSGQGYNGELFF. CDR3 coding DNA: TGCAGTGCTAGTAGAGGGTCTGGACAGGGGTATAACGGGGAGCTGTTTTTT.